The 20 T cell receptor beta chains in this list originate from one sample, sequenced in a study of Ad26.COV2.S vaccination and SARS-CoV-2 variants. Specified treatment: about 20 received Ad26.COV2.S at low or high dose, single or two shots; roughly 5 received placebo; per-sample allocation not given. Samples were taken on day 63 after the first vaccine or placebo injection. Here immunoSEQ multiplex PCR was the method, and the copy in TCRdb shows in-frame clones only, minus some. Here the sample spans fewer than 500,000 clones, less than 95% being singletons. The starting material was peripheral blood, obtained in a trial of Ad26.COV2.S vaccine versus placebo. The origin of the receptors is a person between 18 and 60 years old who received the Ad26.COV2.S COVID-19 vaccine or a placebo.

This clone was counted only a few times. V usage is TRBV29-1 and J usage is TRBJ2-7; 7 bases align to TRBD1. V gave up 4 bases and J gave up 3 bases; unmatched junction bases: 9. The CDR3 runs 14 residues. In germline, CDR1 is SQVTM, CDR2 ANQGSEA. The CDR3 protein is CSVAQGPVRYEQYF. CDR3 coding DNA: TGCAGCGTTGCACAGGGGCCGGTTCGCTACGAGCAGTACTTC.

This rearrangement joins TRBV18 to TRBJ2-2, with D perhaps TRBD1 (6 bases). This CDR3 comprises 14 residues. CDR1 and CDR2 from the germline V gene are KGHSH and LQKENI. The V end lost 4 bases, the J end lost 1 base, and 7 bases lay between the germline ends. Here the CDR3 reads CASSLRGNTGELFF. CDR3 bases: TGTGCCAGCTCACTCAGGGGGAACACCGGGGAGCTGTTTTTT. The full variable domain, rest sourced from reference TRBV18 and TRBJ2-2, is NAGVMQNPRHLVRRRGQEARLRCSPMKGHSHVYWYRQLPEEGLKFMVYLQKENIIDESGMPKERFSAEFPKEGPSILRIQQVVRGDSAAYFCASSLRGNTGELFFGEGSRLTVL.

V and J are TRBV6-4 and TRBJ2-3, with D possibly being TRBD2 (5 bases). CDR3 length: 17 residues. The V and J ends lost 3 bases and 1 base respectively, with 17 bases between them. Germline V CDR1 and CDR2: MRHNA, SNTAGT. The CDR3 region has the DNA TGTGCCAGCAGTGAATCGGCCCAGAGCGGTCGCACAGATACGCAGTATTTT. Translating it yields CASSESAQSGRTDTQYF.

The rearrangement uses TRBV7-7 and TRBJ2-5; TRBD2 matches 7 bases. The CDR3 loop spans 15 amino acids. In germline, CDR1 is SSHAT, CDR2 FNYEAQ (reference sequence). The trim removed 3 bases at V and 2 bases at J, leaving 6 bases unmatched. CDR3 DNA: TGTGCCAGCAGCTTCAGCGGGACGGGACAAGAGACCCAGTACTTC. This encodes CASSFSGTGQETQYF.

This sequence joins TRBV12-1 and TRBJ2-1; TRBD2 is taken as the D call from the table, unchecked against the DNA. TRBV12-1 is annotated as a pseudogene. The CDR3 has 20 amino acids. The CDR3 is CASSFVIGLLGLAPQDEQFF. The CDR3 DNA reads as TGTGCCAGCAGCTTTGTAATTGGATTGTTGGGACTAGCGCCTCAGGATGAGCAGTTCTTC.

This clone was recorded only once. The chain recombines TRBV6-1 with TRBJ1-3; D is unclear. Trimming left V 3 bases short and J 2 bases short, with 5 bases between. The CDR3 is made up of 13 amino acids. CDR1 is MNHNS and CDR2 is SASEGT in the germline V gene. The CDR3 region is CASSEEAGNTIYF. The CDR3 nucleotides read TGTGCCAGCAGTGAGGAGGCTGGAAACACCATATATTTT.

The chain uses TRBV6-2 or TRBV6-3 and TRBJ2-1; perhaps TRBD1 as D (6 bases). The CDR3 sequence is 14 residues long. Germline V CDR1 and CDR2: MNHEY, SVGEGT. The V and J ends lost 2 bases and 2 bases respectively, with 7 bases between them. The CDR3 here is CASSYGTTYNEQFF. DNA of the CDR3: TGTGCCAGCAGTTACGGGACAACCTACAATGAGCAGTTCTTC.

The chain uses TRBV29-1 and TRBJ1-1, with D possibly being TRBD1 (5 bases). The germline V gene has CDR1 SQVTM and CDR2 ANQGSEA. CDR3 length: 14 residues. Deletions cut 3 bases from V and 4 bases from J, with 15 bases between. The CDR3 sequence is CSVDSRVGFTEAFF. The CDR3 DNA follows: TGCAGCGTTGACAGCAGGGTGGGTTTCACTGAAGCTTTCTTT.

The chain employs TRBV24-1 and TRBJ2-3; TRBD2 matches 13 bases. This CDR3 has 19 residues. Germline V gives CDR1 KGHDR, CDR2 SFDVKD. The J segment lost 0 bases and the V segment lost 4 bases, leaving 9 bases of the junction unmatched. In DNA form, the CDR3 reads TGTGCCACCAGTGACCGGAGACTAGCGGGAGGAACGAGCACAGATACGCAGTATTTT. Translated: CATSDRRLAGGTSTDTQYF.

This clone has a single count. This chain connects TRBV4-2 to TRBJ2-1; 10 nucleotides line up with TRBD1. Germline V lookup: CDR1 LGHNA, CDR2 YNFKEQ. V dropped 4 bases and J dropped 8; count of bases not matched to a gene: 8. CDR3 size: 15 residues. The CDR3 region is CASSRTGTGAHEQFF. The CDR3 coding sequence is TGTGCCAGCAGCCGAACCGGGACAGGGGCGCATGAGCAGTTCTTC.

The chain uses TRBV28 and TRBJ2-5, with 10 positions matching TRBD2. The CDR3 is 19 amino acids. From germline, CDR1 is MDHEN and CDR2 SYDVKM. Germline trimming cut 8 bases from V and 4 bases from J; bases unmatched to any gene: 22. The CDR3 spells CASPPAGRLAGEHRETQYF. CDR3 sequence (DNA): TGTGCCAGCCCCCCGGCGGGCCGGCTAGCGGGAGAGCATAGAGAGACCCAGTACTTC.

The chain carries TRBV7-2 and TRBJ1-2; TRBD1 aligns across 8 bases. The V gene's germline CDR1 is SGHTA and CDR2 FQGNSA. V trimming: 5 bases; J trimming: 5 bases; junction bases outside the gene matches: 10. This CDR3 region has 15 residues. The CDR3 sequence: CASSTTGGLSYGYTF. CDR3 in DNA: TGTGCCAGCAGCACCACAGGGGGGTTATCGTATGGCTACACCTTC. Drawing the rest from reference TRBV7-2 and TRBJ1-2, the complete variable domain is GAGVSQSPSNKVTEKGKDVELRCDPISGHTALYWYRQSLGQGLEFLIYFQGNSAPDKSGLPSDRFSAERTGGSVSTLTIQRTQQEDSAVYLCASSTTGGLSYGYTFGSGTRLTVV.

This clone is a singleton in its sample. The chain carries TRBV14 and TRBJ2-1; no firm D call. Germline-derived CDR1 and CDR2 are SGHDN and FVKESK. The CDR3 is 18 amino acids. V was trimmed by 4 bases and J by 3 bases, leaving 22 bases between them. The DNA of the CDR3 is TGTGCCAGCAGCCGCTCCCTCTCGTGGGGAAACTTCTACAATGAGCAGTTCTTC. Protein sequence: CASSRSLSWGNFYNEQFF.

The chain links TRBV9 to TRBJ2-1; TRBD2 aligns across 7 bases. CDR3 size: 14 residues. V dropped 0 bases and J dropped 13; count of bases not matched to a gene: 10. Germline CDR1 and CDR2: SGDLS and YYNGEE. The CDR3 here is CASSVAQASGLQFF. The CDR3 coding sequence is TGTGCCAGCAGCGTAGCTCAGGCTAGCGGACTCCAGTTCTTC.

The chain uses TRBV6-6 and TRBJ2-7, with D perhaps TRBD2 (6 bases). This CDR3 spans 14 amino acids. Germline CDR1 MNHNY, CDR2 SVGAGI (reference sequence). V was clipped by 0 bases and J by 5 bases, with 11 bases between them. CDR3 bases: TGTGCCAGCAGTTACTCGATGGGGAGGAACGAGCAGTACTTC. Protein sequence: CASSYSMGRNEQYF.

The chain couples TRBV18 to TRBJ2-5; D is uncertain. Germline V gives CDR1 KGHSH, CDR2 LQKENI. This CDR3 spans 16 amino acids. The V and J ends lost 2 bases and 4 bases respectively, with 17 bases between them. The CDR3 here is CASSPTPLGPGETQYF. DNA of the CDR3: TGTGCCAGCTCACCAACCCCCCTCGGCCCCGGAGAGACCCAGTACTTC.

V is TRBV9 and J is TRBJ2-3, with TRBD2 matching 7 bases. The J segment lost 3 bases and the V segment lost 4 bases, leaving 11 bases of the junction unmatched. CDR1 and CDR2 (germline): SGDLS, YYNGEE. The CDR3 covers 16 residues. The CDR3 is CASSPQVGGRTDTQYF. CDR3 nucleotides: TGTGCCAGCAGCCCACAAGTAGGCGGGAGAACAGATACGCAGTATTTT.

On this clone itself: The sample carries other DNA sequences with the same CDR3. The rearrangement joins TRBV9 to TRBJ2-3, with D unclear. Germline CDR1 and CDR2: SGDLS and YYNGEE. Trimming removed 0 bases at V and 5 bases at J, with 4 bases between. CDR3 length equals 12 residues. CDR3 nucleotides: TGTGCCAGCAGCGTAGGGGAAGATACGCAGTATTTT. The encoded protein is CASSVGEDTQYF.

For this clone: This sample includes further DNA sequences coding for the same CDR3. The J gene is TRBJ2-7, the V gene TRBV24-1, with D tentatively TRBD1 (6 bases). Trimming took 6 bases from V and 6 from J, leaving 8 bases between them. The CDR3 length is 11 residues. Germline CDR1 and CDR2: KGHDR and SFDVKD. The CDR3 spells CATSRGGEQYF. In DNA form, the CDR3 reads TGTGCCACCAGTAGAGGGGGCGAGCAGTACTTC.

This rearrangement joins TRBV28 to TRBJ2-1; TRBD2 matches at 7 bases. V shed 7 bases, J shed 3 bases, and the junction held 3 bases outside the gene matches. Germline values: CDR1 MDHEN, CDR2 SYDVKM. This CDR3 comprises 13 residues. CDR3 coding DNA: TGTGCCAGCAAGCGGGAAAACTACAATGAGCAGTTCTTC. This sequence encodes CASKRENYNEQFF. The full variable domain, its missing parts supplied by reference TRBV28 and TRBJ2-1, is DVKVTQSSRYLVKRTGEKVFLECVQDMDHENMFWYRQDPGLGLRLIYFSYDVKMKEKGDIPEGYSVSREKKERFSLILESASTNQTSMYLCASKRENYNEQFFGPGTRLTVL.